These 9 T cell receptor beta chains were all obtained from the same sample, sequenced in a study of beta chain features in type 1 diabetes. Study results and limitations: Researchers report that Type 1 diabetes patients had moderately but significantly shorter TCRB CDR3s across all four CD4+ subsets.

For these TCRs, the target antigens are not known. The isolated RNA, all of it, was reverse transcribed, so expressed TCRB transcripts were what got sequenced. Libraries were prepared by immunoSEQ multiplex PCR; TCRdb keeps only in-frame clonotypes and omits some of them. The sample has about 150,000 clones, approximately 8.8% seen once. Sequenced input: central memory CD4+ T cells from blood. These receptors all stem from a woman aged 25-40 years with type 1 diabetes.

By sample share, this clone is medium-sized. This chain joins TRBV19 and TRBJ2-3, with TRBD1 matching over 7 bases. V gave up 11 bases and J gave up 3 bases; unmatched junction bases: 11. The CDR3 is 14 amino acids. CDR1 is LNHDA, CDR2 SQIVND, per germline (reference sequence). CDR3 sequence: CASNRQGWTDTQYF. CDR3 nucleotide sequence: TGTGCCTCCAACCGACAGGGCTGGACAGATACGCAGTATTTT.

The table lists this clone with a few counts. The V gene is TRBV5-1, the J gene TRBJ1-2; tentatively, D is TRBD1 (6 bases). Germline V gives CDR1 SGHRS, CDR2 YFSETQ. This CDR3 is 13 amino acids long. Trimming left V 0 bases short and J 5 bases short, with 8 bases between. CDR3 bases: TGCGCCAGCAGCTTGGACGGACAGTATGGCTACACCTTC. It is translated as CASSLDGQYGYTF.

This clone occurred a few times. CDR3 in DNA: TGTGCCAGCCGGTCCGGGGCCAACGTCCTGACTTTC. Residues: CASRSGANVLTF. This chain uses TRBV6-1 with TRBJ2-6; the D is unclear. Germline V gene data show CDR1 as MNHNS and CDR2 as SASEGT. V gave up 8 bases and J gave up 4 bases, with 6 bases separating them. This CDR3 contains 12 residues.

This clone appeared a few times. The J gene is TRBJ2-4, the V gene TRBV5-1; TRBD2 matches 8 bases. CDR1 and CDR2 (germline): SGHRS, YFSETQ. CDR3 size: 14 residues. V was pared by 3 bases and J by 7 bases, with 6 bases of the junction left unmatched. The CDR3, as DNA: TGCGCCAGCAGCTCCGGGCGGGAGGTGAACATTCAGTACTTC. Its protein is CASSSGREVNIQYF.

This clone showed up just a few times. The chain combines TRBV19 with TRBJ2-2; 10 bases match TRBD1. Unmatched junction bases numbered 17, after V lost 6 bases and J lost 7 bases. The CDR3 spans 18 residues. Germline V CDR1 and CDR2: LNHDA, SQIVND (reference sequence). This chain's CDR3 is CASRPTGGTVVVVGELFF. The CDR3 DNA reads TGTGCCAGTAGGCCGACAGGGGGCACGGTAGTAGTTGTCGGGGAGCTGTTTTTT.

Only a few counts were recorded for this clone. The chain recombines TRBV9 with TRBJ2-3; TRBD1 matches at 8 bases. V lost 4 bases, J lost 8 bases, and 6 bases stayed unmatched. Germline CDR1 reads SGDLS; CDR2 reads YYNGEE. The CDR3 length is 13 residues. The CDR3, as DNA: TGTGCCAGCAGCAAAACAGGGGGTGGTACGCAGTATTTT. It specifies CASSKTGGGTQYF. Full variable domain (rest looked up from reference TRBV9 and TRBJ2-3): DSGVTQTPKHLITATGQRVTLRCSPRSGDLSVYWYQQSLDQGLQFLIQYYNGEERAKGNILERFSAQQFPDLHSELNLSSLELGDSALYFCASSKTGGGTQYFGPGTRLTVL.

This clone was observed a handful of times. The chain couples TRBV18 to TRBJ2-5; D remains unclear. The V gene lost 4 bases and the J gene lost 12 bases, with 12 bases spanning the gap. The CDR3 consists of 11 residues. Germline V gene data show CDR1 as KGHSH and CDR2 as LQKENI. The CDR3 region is CASSLKESKYF. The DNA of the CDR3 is TGTGCCAGCTCACTAAAGGAGTCTAAGTACTTC.

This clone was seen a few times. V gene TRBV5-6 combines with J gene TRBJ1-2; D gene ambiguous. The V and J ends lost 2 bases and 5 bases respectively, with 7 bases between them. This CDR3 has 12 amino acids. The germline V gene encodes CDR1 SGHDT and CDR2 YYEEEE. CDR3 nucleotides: TGTGCCAGCAGCTTAACTGTTTATGGCTACACCTTC. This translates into CASSLTVYGYTF.

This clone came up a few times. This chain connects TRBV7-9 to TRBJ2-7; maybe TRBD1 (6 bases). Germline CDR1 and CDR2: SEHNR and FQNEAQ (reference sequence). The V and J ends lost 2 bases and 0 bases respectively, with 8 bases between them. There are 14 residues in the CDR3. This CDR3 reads CASSLIGGSYEQYF. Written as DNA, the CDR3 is TGTGCCAGCAGCTTAATAGGGGGCTCCTACGAGCAGTACTTC.